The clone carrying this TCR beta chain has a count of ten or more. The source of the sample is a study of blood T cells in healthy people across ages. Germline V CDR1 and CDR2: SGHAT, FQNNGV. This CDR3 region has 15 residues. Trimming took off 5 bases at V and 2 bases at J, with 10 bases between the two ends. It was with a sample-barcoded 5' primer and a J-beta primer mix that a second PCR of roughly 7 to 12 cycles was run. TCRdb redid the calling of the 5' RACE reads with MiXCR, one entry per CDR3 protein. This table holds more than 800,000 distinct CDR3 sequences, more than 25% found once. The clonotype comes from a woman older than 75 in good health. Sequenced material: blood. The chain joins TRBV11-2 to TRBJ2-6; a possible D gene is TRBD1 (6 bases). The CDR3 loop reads CASSPEGAGANVLTF. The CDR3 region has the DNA TGTGCCAGCAGCCCCGAGGGGGCTGGGGCCAACGTCCTGACTTTC. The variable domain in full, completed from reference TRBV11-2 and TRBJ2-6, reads EAGVAQSPRYKIIEKRQSVAFWCNPISGHATLYWYQQILGQGPKLLIQFQNNGVVDDSQLPKDRFSAERLKGVDSTLKIQPAKLEDSAVYLCASSPEGAGANVLTFGAGSRLTVL.